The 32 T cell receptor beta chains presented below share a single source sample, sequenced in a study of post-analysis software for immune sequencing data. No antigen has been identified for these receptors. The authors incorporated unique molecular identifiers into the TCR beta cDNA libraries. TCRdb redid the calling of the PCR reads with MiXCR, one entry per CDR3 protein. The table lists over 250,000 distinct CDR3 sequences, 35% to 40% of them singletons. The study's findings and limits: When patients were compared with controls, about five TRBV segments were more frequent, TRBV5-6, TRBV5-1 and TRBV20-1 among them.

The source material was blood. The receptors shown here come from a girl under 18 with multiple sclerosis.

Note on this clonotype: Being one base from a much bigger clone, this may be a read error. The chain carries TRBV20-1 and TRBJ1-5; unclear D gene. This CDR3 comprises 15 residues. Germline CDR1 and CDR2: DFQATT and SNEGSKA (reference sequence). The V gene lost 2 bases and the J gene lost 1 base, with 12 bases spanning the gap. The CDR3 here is CSARPMGLSNQPQHF. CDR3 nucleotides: TGCAGTGCTAGACCGATGGGCCTGAGCAATCAGCCCCAGCATTTT.

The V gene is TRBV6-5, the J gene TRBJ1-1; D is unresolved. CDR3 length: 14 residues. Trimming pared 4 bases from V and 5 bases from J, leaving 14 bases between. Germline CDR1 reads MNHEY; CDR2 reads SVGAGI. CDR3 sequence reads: CASSSRPGGTEAFF. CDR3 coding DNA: TGTGCCAGCAGTTCGCGCCCGGGTGGGACTGAAGCTTTCTTT.

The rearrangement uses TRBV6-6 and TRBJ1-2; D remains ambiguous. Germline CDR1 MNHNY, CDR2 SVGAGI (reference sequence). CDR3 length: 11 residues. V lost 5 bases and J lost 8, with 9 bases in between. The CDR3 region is CASSDGTGYTF. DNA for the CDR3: TGTGCCAGCAGTGATGGCACGGGCTACACCTTC.

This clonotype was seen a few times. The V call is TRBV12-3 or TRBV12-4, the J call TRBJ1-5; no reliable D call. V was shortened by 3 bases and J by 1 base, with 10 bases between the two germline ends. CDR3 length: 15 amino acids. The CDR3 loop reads CASSFARGSNQPQHF. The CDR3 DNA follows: TGTGCCAGCAGTTTTGCCCGGGGAAGCAATCAGCCCCAGCATTTT.

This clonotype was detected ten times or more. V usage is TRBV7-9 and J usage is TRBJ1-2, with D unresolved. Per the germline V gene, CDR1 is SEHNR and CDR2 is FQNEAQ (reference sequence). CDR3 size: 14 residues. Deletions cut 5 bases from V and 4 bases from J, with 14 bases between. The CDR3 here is CASSPSSAIYGYTF. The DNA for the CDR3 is TGTGCCAGCAGCCCTTCATCAGCCATCTATGGCTACACCTTC.

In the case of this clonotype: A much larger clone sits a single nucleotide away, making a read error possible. For the CDR3, the DNA is TGTGCCAGCAGTGACTCCTACGAGCAGTACGTC. Protein: CASSDSYEQYV. This chain uses TRBV6-2 or TRBV6-3 with TRBJ2-7; no clear D. Per germline, CDR1 MNHEY and CDR2 SVGEGT. CDR3 length: 11 amino acids.

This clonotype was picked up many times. The CDR3 coding sequence is TGTGCCAGCAGTCCCCGGACTAGCGGGCACACAGATACGCAGTATTTT. Amino acid sequence: CASSPRTSGHTDTQYF. The V and J genes are TRBV28 and TRBJ2-3, with 11 bases identical to TRBD2. The CDR3 consists of 16 residues. Per germline, CDR1 MDHEN and CDR2 SYDVKM. V gave up 5 bases and J gave up 2 bases; unmatched junction bases: 6.

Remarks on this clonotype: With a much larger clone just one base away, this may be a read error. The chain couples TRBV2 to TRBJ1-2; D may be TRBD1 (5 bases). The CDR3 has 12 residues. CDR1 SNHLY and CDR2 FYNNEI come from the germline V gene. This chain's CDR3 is CACSREGYGYTF. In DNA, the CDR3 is TGTGCCTGCAGCAGGGAGGGCTATGGCTACACCTTC.

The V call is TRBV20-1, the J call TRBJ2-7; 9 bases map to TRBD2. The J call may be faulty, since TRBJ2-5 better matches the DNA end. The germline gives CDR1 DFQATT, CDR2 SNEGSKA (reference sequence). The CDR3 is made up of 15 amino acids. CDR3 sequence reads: CSARVLAGRGETQYF. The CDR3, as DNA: TGCAGTGCTAGAGTTCTAGCGGGGAGGGGGGAGACCCAGTACTTC.

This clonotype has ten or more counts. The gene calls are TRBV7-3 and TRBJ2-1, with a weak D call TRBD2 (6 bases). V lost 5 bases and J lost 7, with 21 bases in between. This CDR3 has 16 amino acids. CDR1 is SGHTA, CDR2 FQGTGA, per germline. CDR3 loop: CASSPHPTGVRNEQFF. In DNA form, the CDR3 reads TGTGCCAGCAGCCCCCACCCCACGGGAGTAAGGAATGAGCAGTTCTTC.

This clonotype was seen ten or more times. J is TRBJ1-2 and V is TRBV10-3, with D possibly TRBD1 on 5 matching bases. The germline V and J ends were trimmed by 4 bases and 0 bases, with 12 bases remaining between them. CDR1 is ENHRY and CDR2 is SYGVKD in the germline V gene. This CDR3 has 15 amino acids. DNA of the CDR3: TGTGCCATCAGTGGGGGGGTAACGGCTAACTATGGCTACACCTTC. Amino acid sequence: CAISGGVTANYGYTF.

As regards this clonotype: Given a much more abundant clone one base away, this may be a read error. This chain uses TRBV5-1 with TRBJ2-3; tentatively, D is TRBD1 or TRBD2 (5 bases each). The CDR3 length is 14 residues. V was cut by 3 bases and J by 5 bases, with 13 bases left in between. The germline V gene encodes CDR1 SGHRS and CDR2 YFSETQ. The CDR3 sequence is CASSWSRDRDTQYF. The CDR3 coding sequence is TGCGCCAGCAGCTGGAGCAGGGACCGAGATACGCAGTATTTT.

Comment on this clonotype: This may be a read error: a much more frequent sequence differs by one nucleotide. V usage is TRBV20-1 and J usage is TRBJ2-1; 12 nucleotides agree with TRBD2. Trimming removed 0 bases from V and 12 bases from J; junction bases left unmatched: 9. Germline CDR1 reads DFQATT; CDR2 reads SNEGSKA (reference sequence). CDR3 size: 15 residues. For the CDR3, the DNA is TGCAGTGCTAGAGATCGGACTAGCGGGAAGGATGGGCAGTTCTTC. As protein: CSARDRTSGKDGQFF.

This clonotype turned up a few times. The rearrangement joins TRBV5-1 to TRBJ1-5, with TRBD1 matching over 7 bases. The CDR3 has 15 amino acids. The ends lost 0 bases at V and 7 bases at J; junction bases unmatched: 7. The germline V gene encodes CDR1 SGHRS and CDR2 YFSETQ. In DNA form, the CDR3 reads TGCGCCAGCAGCTTGGGAGACAGGGAAGGACAGCCCCAGCATTTT. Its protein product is CASSLGDREGQPQHF.

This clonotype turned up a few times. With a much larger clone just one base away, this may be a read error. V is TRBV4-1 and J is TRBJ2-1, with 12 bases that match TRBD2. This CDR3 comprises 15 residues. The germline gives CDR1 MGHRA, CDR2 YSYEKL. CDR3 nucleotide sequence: TGCGCCAGCAGACTGACTAGCGGGAGTCGGAATGGGCAGTTCTTC. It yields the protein CASRLTSGSRNGQFF.

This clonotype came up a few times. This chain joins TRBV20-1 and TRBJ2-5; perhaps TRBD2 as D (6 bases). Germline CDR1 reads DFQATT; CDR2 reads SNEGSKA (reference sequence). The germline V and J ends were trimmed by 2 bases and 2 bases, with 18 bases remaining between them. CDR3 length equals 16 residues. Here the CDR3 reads CSARREATQPQETQYF. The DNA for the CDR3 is TGCAGTGCTAGAAGGGAGGCCACCCAACCTCAAGAGACCCAGTACTTC.

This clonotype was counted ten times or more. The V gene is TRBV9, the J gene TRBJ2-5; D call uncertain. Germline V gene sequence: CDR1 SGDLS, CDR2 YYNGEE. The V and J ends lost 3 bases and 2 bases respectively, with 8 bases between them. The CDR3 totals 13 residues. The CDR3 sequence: CASSGHLQETQYF. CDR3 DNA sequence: TGTGCCAGCAGCGGGCACCTTCAAGAGACCCAGTACTTC.

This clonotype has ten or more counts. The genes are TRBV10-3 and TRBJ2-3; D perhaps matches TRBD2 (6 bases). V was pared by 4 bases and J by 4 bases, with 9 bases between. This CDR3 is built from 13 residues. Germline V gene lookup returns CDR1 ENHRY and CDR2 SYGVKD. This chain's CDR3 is CAISAGGPDTQYF. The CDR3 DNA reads TGTGCCATCAGTGCCGGGGGTCCAGATACGCAGTATTTT.

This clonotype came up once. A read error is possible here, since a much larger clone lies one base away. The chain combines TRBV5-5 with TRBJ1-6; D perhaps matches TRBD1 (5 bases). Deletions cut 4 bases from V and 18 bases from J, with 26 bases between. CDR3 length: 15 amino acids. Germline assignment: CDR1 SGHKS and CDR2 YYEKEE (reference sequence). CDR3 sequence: CASSDHPGPLGTPHF. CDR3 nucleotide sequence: TGTGCCAGCAGCGACCACCCGGGGCCCCTAGGAACCCCCCACTTT.

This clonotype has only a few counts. The CDR3 is CASSARNRDGYTF. CDR3 nucleotide sequence: TGTGCCAGCAGTGCCCGGAACAGGGATGGCTACACCTTC. V gene TRBV27 combines with J gene TRBJ1-2; a possible D gene is TRBD1 (6 bases). Germline CDR1 reads MNHEY; CDR2 reads SMNVEV (reference sequence). V was pared by 5 bases and J by 6 bases, with 13 bases between. This CDR3 contains 13 residues.

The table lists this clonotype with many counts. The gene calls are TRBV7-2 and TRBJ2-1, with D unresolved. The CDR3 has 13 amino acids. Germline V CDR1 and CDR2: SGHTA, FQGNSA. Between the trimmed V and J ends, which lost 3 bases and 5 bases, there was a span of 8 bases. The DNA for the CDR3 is TGTGCCAGCAGCTTGAACCGGAACAATGAGCAGTTCTTC. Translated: CASSLNRNNEQFF.

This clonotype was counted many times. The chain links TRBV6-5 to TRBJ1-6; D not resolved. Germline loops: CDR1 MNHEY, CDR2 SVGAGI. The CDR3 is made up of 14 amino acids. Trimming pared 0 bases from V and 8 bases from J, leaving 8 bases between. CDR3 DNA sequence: TGTGCCAGCAGTTACTCGGGGTCCGATTCACCCCTCCACTTT. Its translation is CASSYSGSDSPLHF.

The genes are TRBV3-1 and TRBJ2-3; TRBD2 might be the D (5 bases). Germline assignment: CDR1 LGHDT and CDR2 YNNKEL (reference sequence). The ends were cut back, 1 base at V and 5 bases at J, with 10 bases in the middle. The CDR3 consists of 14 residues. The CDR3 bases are TGTGCCAGCAGCCAAGCCGGGGTGGAAGATACGCAGTATTTT. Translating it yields CASSQAGVEDTQYF.

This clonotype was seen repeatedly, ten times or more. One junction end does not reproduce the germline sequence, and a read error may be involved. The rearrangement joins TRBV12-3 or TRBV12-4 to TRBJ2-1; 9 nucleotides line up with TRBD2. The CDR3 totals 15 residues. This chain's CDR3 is CASRLAGALYNEQFF. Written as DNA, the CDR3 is TGTGCCAGCAGGTTAGCGGGGGCCCTTTACAATGAGCAGTTCTTC.

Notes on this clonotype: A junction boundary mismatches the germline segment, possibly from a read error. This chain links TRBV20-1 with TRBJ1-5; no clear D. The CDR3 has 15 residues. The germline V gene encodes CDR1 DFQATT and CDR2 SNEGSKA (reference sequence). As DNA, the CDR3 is TGCAGTGCCCGACGACCCCCGACTAGCAATCAGCCCCGGCATTTT. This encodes CSARRPPTSNQPRHF.

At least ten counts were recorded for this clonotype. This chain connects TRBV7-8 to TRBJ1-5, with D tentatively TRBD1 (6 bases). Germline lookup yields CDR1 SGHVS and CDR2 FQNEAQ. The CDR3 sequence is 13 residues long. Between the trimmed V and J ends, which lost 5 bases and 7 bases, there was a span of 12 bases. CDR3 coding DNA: TGTGCCAGCAGCCTGGGGGCGCGGCAGCCCCAGCATTTT. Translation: CASSLGARQPQHF. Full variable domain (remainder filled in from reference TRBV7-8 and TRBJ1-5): GAGVSQSPRYKVAKRGQDVALRCDPISGHVSLFWYQQALGQGPEFLTYFQNEAQLDKSGLPSDRFFAERPEGSVSTLKIQRTQQEDSAVYLCASSLGARQPQHFGDGTRLSIL.

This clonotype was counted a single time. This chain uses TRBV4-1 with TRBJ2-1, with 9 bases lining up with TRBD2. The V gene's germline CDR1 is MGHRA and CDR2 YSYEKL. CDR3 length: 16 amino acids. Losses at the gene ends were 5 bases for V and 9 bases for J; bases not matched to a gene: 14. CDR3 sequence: CASSFLLREGLSEQFF. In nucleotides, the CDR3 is TGCGCCAGCAGCTTCCTCCTGCGGGAGGGCTTGAGTGAGCAGTTCTTC.

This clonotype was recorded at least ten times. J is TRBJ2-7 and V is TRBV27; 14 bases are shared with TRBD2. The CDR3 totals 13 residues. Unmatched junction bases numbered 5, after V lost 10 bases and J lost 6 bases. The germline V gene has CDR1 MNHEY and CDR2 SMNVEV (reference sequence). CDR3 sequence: CATGTSGGLEQYF. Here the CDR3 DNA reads TGTGCCACCGGGACTAGCGGGGGACTCGAGCAGTACTTC.

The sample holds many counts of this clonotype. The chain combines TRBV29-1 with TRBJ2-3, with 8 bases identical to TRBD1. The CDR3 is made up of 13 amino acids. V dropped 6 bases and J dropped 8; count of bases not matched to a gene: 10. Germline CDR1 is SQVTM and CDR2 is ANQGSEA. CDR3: CSVLSGQGATQYF. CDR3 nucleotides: TGCAGCGTCCTCTCCGGACAGGGAGCTACGCAGTATTTT.

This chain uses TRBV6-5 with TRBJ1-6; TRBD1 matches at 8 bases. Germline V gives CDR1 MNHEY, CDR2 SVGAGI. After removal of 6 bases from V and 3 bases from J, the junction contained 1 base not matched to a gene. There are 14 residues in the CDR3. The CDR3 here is CASSDRGYNSPLHF. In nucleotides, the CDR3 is TGTGCCAGCAGCGACAGGGGCTATAATTCACCCCTCCACTTT.

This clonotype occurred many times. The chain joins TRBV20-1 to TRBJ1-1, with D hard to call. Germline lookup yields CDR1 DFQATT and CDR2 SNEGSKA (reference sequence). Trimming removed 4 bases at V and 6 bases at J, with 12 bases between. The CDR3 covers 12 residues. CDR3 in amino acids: CSATFRGAEAFF. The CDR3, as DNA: TGCAGTGCTACTTTTAGAGGCGCTGAAGCTTTCTTT.

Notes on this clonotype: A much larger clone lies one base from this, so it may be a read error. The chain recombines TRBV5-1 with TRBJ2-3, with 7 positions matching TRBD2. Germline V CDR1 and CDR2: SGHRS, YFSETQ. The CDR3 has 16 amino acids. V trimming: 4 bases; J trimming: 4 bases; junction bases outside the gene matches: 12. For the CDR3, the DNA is TGCGCCAGCAGCCCCCCTATCGGGGGGAGGTCAGATACGCAGTATTTT. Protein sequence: CASSPPIGGRSDTQYF.